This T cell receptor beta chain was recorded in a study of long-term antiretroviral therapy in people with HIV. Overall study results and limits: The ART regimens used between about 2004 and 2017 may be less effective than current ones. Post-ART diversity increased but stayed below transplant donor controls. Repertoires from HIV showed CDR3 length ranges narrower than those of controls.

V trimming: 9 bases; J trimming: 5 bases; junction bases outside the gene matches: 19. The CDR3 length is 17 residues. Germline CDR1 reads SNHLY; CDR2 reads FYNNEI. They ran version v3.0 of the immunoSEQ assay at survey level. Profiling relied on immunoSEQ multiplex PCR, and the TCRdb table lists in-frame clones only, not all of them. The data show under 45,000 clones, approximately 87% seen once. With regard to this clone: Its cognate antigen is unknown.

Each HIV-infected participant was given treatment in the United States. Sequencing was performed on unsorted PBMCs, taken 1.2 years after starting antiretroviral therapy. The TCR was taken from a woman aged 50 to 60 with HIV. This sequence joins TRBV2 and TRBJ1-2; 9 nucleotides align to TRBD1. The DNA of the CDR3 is TGTGCCAGTAAGCAGGGGTTTTTGGACAGGGGAAAGTATGGCTACACCTTC. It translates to CASKQGFLDRGKYGYTF.